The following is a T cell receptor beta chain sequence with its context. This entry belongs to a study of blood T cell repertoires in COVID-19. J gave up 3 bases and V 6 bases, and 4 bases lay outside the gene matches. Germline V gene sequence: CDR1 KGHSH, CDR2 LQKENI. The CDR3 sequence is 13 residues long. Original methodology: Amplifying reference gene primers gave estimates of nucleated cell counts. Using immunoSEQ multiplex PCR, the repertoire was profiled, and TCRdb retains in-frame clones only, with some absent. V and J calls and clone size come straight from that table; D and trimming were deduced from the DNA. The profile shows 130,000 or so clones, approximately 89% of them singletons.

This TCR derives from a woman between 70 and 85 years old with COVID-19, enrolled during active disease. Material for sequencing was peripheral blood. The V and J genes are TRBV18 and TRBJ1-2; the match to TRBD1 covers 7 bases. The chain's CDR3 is CASSPDRYYGYTF. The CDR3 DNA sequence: TGTGCCAGCTCCCCGGACAGGTACTATGGCTACACCTTC. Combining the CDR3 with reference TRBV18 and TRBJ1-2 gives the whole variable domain NAGVMQNPRHLVRRRGQEARLRCSPMKGHSHVYWYRQLPEEGLKFMVYLQKENIIDESGMPKERFSAEFPKEGPSILRIQQVVRGDSAAYFCASSPDRYYGYTFGSGTRLTVV.